The T cell receptor beta chain described here comes from a study of T-cell reconstitution after alpha-beta-depleted transplantation in children. The CDR3 runs 15 residues. Germline CDR1 reads KGHDR; CDR2 reads SFDVKD. With 0 bases removed from V and 6 bases from J, the gap between germline ends came to 12 bases. At least ten counts were recorded for this clonotype. The library targeted TCRbeta and was prepared with unique molecular identifiers. TCRdb recomputed calls from the PCR reads with MiXCR, one row per CDR3 protein. The table records 120,000 to 150,000 distinct CDR3 sequences, 8% to 10% of them present only once.

The source was PBMCs, mostly from graft donor cells, collected 180 days after TCRalphabeta/CD19-depleted stem cell transplant. The sequence was collected from a female patient aged 2-10 years who had a stem cell transplant for congenital amegakaryocytic thrombocytopenia, so the T cells may come from the graft donor. V gene TRBV24-1 combines with J gene TRBJ2-3; perhaps D is TRBD1 or TRBD2 (6 bases each). DNA of the CDR3: TGTGCCACCAGTGATTTGTTCGGGGGCCTGGATACGCAGTATTTT. Its translation is CATSDLFGGLDTQYF.